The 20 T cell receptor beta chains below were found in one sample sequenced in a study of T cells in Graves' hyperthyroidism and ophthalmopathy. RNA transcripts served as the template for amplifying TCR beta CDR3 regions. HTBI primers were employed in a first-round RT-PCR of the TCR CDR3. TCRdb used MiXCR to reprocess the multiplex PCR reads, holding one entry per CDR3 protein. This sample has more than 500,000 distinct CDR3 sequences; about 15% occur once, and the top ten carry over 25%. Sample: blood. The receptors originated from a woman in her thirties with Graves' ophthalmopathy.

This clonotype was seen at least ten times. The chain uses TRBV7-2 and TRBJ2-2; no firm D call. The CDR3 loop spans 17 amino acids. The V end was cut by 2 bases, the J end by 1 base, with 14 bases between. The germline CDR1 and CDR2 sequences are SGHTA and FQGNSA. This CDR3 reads CASSLYVGGKNTGELFF. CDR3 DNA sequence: TGTGCCAGCAGCTTATACGTAGGCGGAAAGAACACCGGGGAGCTGTTTTTT.

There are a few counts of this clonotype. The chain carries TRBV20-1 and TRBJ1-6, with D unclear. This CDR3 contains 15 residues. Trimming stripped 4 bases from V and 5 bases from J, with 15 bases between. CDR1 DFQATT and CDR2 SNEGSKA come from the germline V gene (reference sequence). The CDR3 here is CSAKSRLSNNSPLHF. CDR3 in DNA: TGCAGTGCTAAGAGTCGGCTCTCTAATAATTCACCCCTCCACTTT.

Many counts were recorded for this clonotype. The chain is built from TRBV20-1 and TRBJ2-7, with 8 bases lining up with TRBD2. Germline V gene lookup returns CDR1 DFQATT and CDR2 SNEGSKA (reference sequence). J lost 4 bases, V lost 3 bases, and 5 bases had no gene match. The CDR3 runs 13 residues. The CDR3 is CSASRTSRYEQYF. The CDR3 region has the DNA TGCAGTGCTAGTCGGACTAGCAGATACGAGCAGTACTTC.

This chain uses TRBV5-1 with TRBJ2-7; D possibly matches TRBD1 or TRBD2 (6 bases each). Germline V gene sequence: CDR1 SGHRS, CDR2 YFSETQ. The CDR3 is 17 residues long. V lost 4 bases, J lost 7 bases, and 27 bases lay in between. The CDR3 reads CASSPTAPGAPHSEQYF. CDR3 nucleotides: TGCGCCAGCAGCCCAACCGCGCCGGGGGCCCCCCATTCGGAGCAGTACTTC.

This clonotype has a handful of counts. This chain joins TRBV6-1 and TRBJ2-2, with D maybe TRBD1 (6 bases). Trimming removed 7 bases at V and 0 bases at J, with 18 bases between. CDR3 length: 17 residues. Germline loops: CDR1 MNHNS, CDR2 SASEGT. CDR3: CASTAGTPIPNTGELFF. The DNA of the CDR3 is TGTGCCAGCACCGCAGGGACACCGATCCCGAACACCGGGGAGCTGTTTTTT.

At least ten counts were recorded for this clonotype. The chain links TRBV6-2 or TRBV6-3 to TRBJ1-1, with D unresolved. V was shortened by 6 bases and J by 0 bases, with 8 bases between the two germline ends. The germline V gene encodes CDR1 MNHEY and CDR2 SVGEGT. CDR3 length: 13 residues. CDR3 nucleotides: TGTGCCAGCAGGGCGGGGTTGAACACTGAAGCTTTCTTT. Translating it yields CASRAGLNTEAFF.

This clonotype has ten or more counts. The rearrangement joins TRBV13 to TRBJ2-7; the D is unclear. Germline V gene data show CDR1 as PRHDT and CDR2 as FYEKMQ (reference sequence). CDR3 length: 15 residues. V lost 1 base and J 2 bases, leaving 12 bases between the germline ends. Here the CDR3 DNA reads TGTGCCAGCAGCTTAGTGACCATTACCCCCTACGAGCAGTACTTC. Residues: CASSLVTITPYEQYF.

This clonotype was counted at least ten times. CDR3 protein: CSASGGDQPQHF. In nucleotides, the CDR3 is TGCAGTGCTAGTGGAGGGGATCAGCCCCAGCATTTT. The chain couples TRBV20-1 to TRBJ1-5; D may be TRBD1 (5 bases). Germline lookup yields CDR1 DFQATT and CDR2 SNEGSKA (reference sequence). This CDR3 has 12 amino acids. Deletions cut 3 bases from V and 5 bases from J, with 8 bases between.

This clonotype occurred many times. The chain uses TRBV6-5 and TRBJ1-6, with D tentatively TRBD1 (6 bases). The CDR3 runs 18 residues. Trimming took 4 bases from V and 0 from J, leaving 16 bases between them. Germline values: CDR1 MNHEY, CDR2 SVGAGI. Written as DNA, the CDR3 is TGTGCCAGCAGTTCCCCGAGGGGGAGGGACTCCTATAATTCACCCCTCCACTTT. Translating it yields CASSSPRGRDSYNSPLHF.

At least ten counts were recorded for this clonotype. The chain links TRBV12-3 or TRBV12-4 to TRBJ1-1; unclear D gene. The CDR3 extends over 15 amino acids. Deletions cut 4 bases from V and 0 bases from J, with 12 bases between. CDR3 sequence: CASSSSGPLNTEAFF. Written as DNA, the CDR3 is TGTGCCAGCAGTTCCTCAGGACCTCTGAACACTGAAGCTTTCTTT.

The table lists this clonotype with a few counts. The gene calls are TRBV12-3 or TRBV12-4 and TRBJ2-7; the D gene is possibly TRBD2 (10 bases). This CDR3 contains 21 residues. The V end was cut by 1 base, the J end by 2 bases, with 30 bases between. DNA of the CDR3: TGTGCCAGCAGTTTAGGGCCCCGCGAACAGGGGGCTAGCGGGAGTCCCTACGAGCAGTACTTC. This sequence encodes CASSLGPREQGASGSPYEQYF.

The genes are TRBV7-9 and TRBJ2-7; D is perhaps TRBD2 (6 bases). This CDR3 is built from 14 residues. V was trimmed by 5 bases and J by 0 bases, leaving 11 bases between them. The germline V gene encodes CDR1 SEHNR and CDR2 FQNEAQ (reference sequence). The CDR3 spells CASSPLGSSYEQYF. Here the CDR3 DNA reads TGTGCCAGCAGCCCCCTCGGGAGCTCCTACGAGCAGTACTTC. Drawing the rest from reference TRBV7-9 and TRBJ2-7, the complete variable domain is DTGVSQNPRHKITKRGQNVTFRCDPISEHNRLYWYRQTLGQGPEFLTYFQNEAQLEKSRLLSDRFSAERPKGSFSTLEIQRTEQGDSAMYLCASSPLGSSYEQYFGPGTRLTVT.

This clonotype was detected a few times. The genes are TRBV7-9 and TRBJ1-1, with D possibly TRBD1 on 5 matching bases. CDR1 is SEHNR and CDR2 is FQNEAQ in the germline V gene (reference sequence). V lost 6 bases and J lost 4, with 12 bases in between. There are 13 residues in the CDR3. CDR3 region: CASRHRSGTEAFF. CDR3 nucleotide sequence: TGTGCCAGCAGGCACAGGTCTGGCACTGAAGCTTTCTTT.

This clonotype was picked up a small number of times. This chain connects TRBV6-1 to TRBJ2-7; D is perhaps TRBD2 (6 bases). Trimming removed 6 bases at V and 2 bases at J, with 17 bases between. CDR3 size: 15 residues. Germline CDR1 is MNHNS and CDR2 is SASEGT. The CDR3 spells CASSELGTGAYEQYF. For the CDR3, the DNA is TGTGCCAGCAGCGAATTGGGGACGGGAGCCTACGAGCAGTACTTC.

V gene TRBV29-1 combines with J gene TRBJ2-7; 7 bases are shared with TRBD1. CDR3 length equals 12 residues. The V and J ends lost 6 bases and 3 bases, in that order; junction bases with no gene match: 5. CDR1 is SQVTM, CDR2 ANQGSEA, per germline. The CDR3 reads CSVRDSLYEQYF. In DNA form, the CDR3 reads TGCAGCGTCCGGGACAGTCTCTACGAGCAGTACTTC.

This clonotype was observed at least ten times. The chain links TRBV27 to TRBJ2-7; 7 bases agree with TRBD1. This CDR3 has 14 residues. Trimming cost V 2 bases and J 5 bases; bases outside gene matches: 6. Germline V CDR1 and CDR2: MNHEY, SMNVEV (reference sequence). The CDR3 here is CASSLIQGSDEQYF. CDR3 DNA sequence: TGTGCCAGCAGTTTAATACAGGGGTCGGACGAGCAGTACTTC.

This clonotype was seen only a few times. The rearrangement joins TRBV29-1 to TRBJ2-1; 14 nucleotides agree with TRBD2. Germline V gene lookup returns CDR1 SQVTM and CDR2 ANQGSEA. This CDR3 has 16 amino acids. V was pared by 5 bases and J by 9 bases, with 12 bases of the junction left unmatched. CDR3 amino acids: CSVHETGTSGSFEQFF. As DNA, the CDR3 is TGCAGCGTTCATGAAACCGGGACTAGCGGGAGTTTTGAGCAGTTCTTC.

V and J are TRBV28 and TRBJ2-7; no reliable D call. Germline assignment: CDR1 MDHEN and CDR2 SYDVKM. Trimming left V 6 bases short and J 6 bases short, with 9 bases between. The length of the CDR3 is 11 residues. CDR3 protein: CASSPLFEQYF. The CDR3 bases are TGTGCCAGCAGCCCTCTTTTCGAGCAGTACTTC.

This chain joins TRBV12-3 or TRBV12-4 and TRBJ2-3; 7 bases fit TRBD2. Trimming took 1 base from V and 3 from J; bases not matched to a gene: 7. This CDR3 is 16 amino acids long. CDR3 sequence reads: CASSLVARELTDTQYF. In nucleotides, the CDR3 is TGTGCCAGCAGTTTAGTGGCGCGGGAGTTGACAGATACGCAGTATTTT.

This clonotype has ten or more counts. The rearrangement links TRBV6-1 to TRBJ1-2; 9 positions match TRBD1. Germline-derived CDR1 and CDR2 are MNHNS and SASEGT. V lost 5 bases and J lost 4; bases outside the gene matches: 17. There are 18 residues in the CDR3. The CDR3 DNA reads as TGTGCCAGCAGTCCATCCTCCGGACAGGGGCTGTTGGGCTATGGCTACACCTTC. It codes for CASSPSSGQGLLGYGYTF.